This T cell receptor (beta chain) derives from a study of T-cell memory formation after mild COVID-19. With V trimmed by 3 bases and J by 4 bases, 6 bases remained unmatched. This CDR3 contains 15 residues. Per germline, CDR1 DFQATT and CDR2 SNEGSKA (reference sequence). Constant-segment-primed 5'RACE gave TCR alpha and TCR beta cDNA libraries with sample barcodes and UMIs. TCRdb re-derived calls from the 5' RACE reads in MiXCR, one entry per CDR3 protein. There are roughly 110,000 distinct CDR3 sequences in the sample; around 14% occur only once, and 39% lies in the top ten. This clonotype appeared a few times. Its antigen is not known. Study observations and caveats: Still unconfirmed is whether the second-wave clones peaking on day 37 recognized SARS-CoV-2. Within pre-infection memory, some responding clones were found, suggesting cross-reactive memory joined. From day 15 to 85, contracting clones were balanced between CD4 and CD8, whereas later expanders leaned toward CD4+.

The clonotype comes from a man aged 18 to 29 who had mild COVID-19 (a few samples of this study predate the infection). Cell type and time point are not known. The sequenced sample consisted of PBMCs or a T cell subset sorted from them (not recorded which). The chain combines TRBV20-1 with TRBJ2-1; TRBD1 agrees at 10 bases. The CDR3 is CSASSGTGVYNEQFF. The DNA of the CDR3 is TGCAGTGCTAGCTCCGGGACAGGGGTGTACAATGAGCAGTTCTTC.